This is a list of T cell receptor beta chains from one sample in a study of cytomegalovirus exposure and HLA in healthy donors. The data were produced by immunoSEQ multiplex PCR, yet TCRdb's version contains in-frame clones alone and is incomplete. Among some 130,000 clones listed, 80% to 85% were seen once. Sequencing used PBMCs. The receptors stem from a human donor in good health. Both conserved end residues are part of each CDR3. D genes are given only for firm matches. Size tells how often a clone was seen (once, few, many) or the class of an expanded clone, and some rows leave it out.

.	.	TRBV28	TRBJ1-2	CASSRGPRVIGYTF	TGTGCCAGCAGTAGAGGACCGCGGGTAATCGGCTACACCTTC
.	TRBD1	TRBV19	TRBJ1-6	CASSAGQGGGSPLHF	TGTGCCAGTAGTGCGGGACAGGGGGGAGGTTCACCCCTCCACTTT
few	.	TRBV9	TRBJ1-4	CASSVEGNPNEKLFF	TGTGCCAGCAGCGTAGAGGGGAATCCTAATGAAAAACTGTTTTTT
.	.	TRBV7-8	TRBJ1-5	CASSLARPEPQHF	TGTGCCAGCAGCTTAGCCAGGCCAGAGCCCCAGCATTTT
few	.	TRBV7-9	TRBJ1-2	CASTQTGYGYTF	TGTGCCAGCACTCAGACAGGCTATGGCTACACCTTC
.	.	TRBV7-6	TRBJ2-1	CASSLESGTLRYPKYNEQFF	TGTGCCAGCAGCTTAGAAAGCGGGACACTAAGGTACCCGAAATACAATGAGCAGTTCTTC
.	.	TRBV4-1	TRBJ1-1	CASSQGLQGQLAEAFF	TGCGCCAGCAGCCAAGGTCTCCAGGGCCAGTTGGCTGAAGCTTTCTTT
.	.	TRBV9	TRBJ2-7	CASSAQGGHEQYF	TGTGCCAGCAGCGCACAGGGTGGTCACGAGCAGTACTTC
few	.	TRBV28	TRBJ2-3	CASSFLDTQYF	TGTGCCAGCAGTTTCTTAGATACGCAGTATTTT
.	.	TRBV7-2	TRBJ2-7	CASSLGVSVHPPDEQYF	TGTGCCAGCAGCTTAGGGGTGAGCGTTCACCCTCCGGACGAGCAGTACTTC
few	TRBD1	TRBV19	TRBJ2-1	CASSLDDRAYNEQFF	TGTGCCAGTAGTCTCGATGACAGGGCCTACAATGAGCAGTTCTTC
.	TRBD2	TRBV5-4	TRBJ2-5	CASSLEAGEETQYF	TGTGCCAGCAGCTTGGAAGCGGGGGAAGAGACCCAGTACTTC
.	TRBD2	TRBV11-2	TRBJ2-7	CASSKWDYRDSYEQYF	TGTGCCAGCAGCAAATGGGACTACCGGGACTCCTACGAGCAGTACTTC
.	.	TRBV5-1	TRBJ1-6	CASSLANRGINSPLHF	TGCGCCAGCAGCTTGGCCAATCGGGGGATAAATTCACCCCTCCACTTT
.	.	TRBV15	TRBJ1-2	CAASSHDSLQGYTF	TGTGCCGCCAGCAGCCATGACAGCCTCCAAGGCTACACCTTC
.	.	TRBV6-5	TRBJ2-7	CASSPGSFYEQYF	TGTGCCAGCAGCCCGGGAAGTTTCTACGAGCAGTACTTC
.	TRBD1	TRBV9	TRBJ1-5	CASSVGPGGGNQPQHF	TGTGCCAGCAGCGTGGGGCCAGGGGGCGGTAATCAGCCCCAGCATTTT
few	TRBD1	TRBV5-4	TRBJ1-2	CASSVTTGEDGYTF	TGTGCCAGCAGCGTAACAACAGGGGAGGATGGCTACACCTTC
.	.	TRBV9	TRBJ2-2	CASSPSGTGELFF	TGTGCCAGCAGCCCGAGCGGGACCGGGGAGCTGTTTTTT
.	.	TRBV10-3	TRBJ2-7	CAISEGSSYEQYF	TGTGCCATCAGTGAGGGCAGCTCCTACGAGCAGTACTTC
.	.	TRBV6-5	TRBJ1-1	CASSPTVTMNTEAFF	TGTGCCAGCAGCCCCACGGTAACGATGAACACTGAAGCTTTCTTT
once	TRBD2	TRBV7-9	TRBJ2-3	CASSPFDRTSGVMNTQYF	TGTGCCAGCAGCCCATTTGATCGGACTAGCGGGGTAATGAATACGCAGTATTTT
.	.	TRBV11-2	TRBJ1-2	CASSLGEPRF	TGTGCCAGCAGTTTGGGCGAACCGCGCTTC
once	.	TRBV10-3	TRBJ2-7	CAISELRAEEDYEQYF	TGTGCCATCAGTGAGCTGCGGGCCGAGGAGGACTACGAGCAGTACTTC
.	TRBD1	TRBV28	TRBJ2-7	CASTPRGGRSYEQYF	TGTGCCAGCACCCCGCGAGGGGGCCGCTCCTACGAGCAGTACTTC
.	TRBD2	TRBV7-8	TRBJ2-5	CASRIGAGTSGTQETQYF	TGTGCCAGCAGAATAGGGGCCGGGACTAGCGGGACCCAAGAGACCCAGTACTTC
.	.	TRBV27	TRBJ1-1	CASSLLGMNTEAFF	TGTGCCAGCAGTTTGCTGGGCATGAACACTGAAGCTTTCTTT
.	TRBD1	TRBV7-2	TRBJ1-1	CASSLGRQGNTEAFF	TGTGCCAGCAGCTTAGGGCGACAGGGGAACACTGAAGCTTTCTTT
.	TRBD2	TRBV11-2	TRBJ2-2	CASSLALTSGGNGELFF	TGTGCCAGCAGCTTAGCCCTGACTAGCGGGGGGAACGGGGAGCTGTTTTTT
.	.	TRBV6-1	TRBJ1-2	CASRAQPENGYTF	TGTGCCAGCAGGGCACAACCAGAAAATGGCTACACCTTC
.	.	TRBV5-1	TRBJ1-2	CASSPGQTNYGYTF	TGCGCCAGCAGCCCCGGACAGACTAACTATGGCTACACCTTC
.	TRBD2	TRBV6-1	TRBJ2-5	CASRAGTRGETQYF	TGTGCCAGCAGAGCCGGGACTAGGGGAGAGACCCAGTACTTC
.	TRBD1	TRBV19	TRBJ2-5	CASSLGGQGWLLETQYF	TGTGCCAGTAGTTTGGGGGGACAGGGGTGGCTCCTAGAGACCCAGTACTTC
.	TRBD2	TRBV6-6	TRBJ2-5	CASTTGASGVLTQYF	TGTGCCAGCACGACCGGGGCTAGCGGGGTCCTAACCCAGTACTTC
.	.	TRBV5-5	TRBJ2-3	CASSREVAGTDTQYF	TGTGCCAGCAGCAGGGAGGTAGCGGGCACAGATACGCAGTATTTT
.	.	TRBV9	TRBJ1-1	CASSYQGSDTEAFF	TGTGCCAGCAGTTACCAGGGAAGCGACACTGAAGCTTTCTTT
few	TRBD1	TRBV5-1	TRBJ1-2	CASSEDRDERGYTF	TGCGCCAGCAGCGAGGACAGGGACGAACGTGGCTACACCTTC
.	.	TRBV7-9	TRBJ1-1	CASSGDGKYTEAFF	TGTGCCAGCAGTGGAGACGGGAAGTACACTGAAGCTTTCTTT
.	.	TRBV5-6	TRBJ1-2	CASSFTGYRSNYGYTF	TGTGCCAGCAGCTTTACAGGGTATCGGTCAAACTATGGCTACACCTTC
.	.	TRBV4-2	TRBJ1-5	CASSQGRGGEGNQPQHF	TGTGCCAGCAGCCAGGGGAGGGGAGGGGAGGGCAATCAGCCCCAGCATTTT
.	.	TRBV4-1	TRBJ2-6	CASSHPGGDVSGANVLTF	TGCGCCAGCAGCCACCCAGGCGGGGATGTCTCTGGGGCCAACGTCCTGACTTTC
.	TRBD1	TRBV11-2	TRBJ1-2	CASSGTGTGDEINYGYTF	TGTGCCAGCAGCGGCACTGGGACAGGAGACGAGATAAACTATGGCTACACCTTC
.	.	TRBV6-1	TRBJ2-3	CASSDLYTDTQYF	TGTGCCAGCAGTGACCTCTACACAGATACGCAGTATTTT
.	.	TRBV6-1	TRBJ2-2	CASSEEKGFAGELFF	TGTGCCAGCAGTGAGGAAAAGGGGTTTGCCGGGGAGCTGTTTTTT
.	.	TRBV5-1	TRBJ1-4	CASTWGHGLLNEKLFF	TGCGCCAGCACATGGGGACATGGTCTACTTAATGAAAAACTGTTTTTT
.	TRBD1	TRBV4-1	TRBJ2-7	CASSPQTGGAYEQYF	TGCGCCAGCAGCCCCCAGACAGGGGGCGCTTACGAGCAGTACTTC
.	.	TRBV5-1	TRBJ2-5	CASSLQGAGGETQYF	TGCGCCAGCAGCTTACAGGGGGCGGGAGGAGAGACCCAGTACTTC
.	.	TRBV7-9	TRBJ2-7	CSSSTGIYEQYF	TGTTCCAGCAGTACAGGAATCTACGAGCAGTACTTC